A single sample is the source of the 5 T cell receptor beta chains below, sequenced in a study of T cells in Graves' hyperthyroidism and ophthalmopathy. There were TCR beta CDR3 regions amplified from RNA transcripts. A first-round RT-PCR of the TCR CDR3 used the HTBI primer set. TCRdb ran MiXCR on the multiplex PCR reads and lists one entry per CDR3 protein. This sample has about half a million distinct CDR3 sequences, with around 22% found just once. The sample comprised blood. Every receptor here comes from a woman aged 25 to 39 with Graves' ophthalmopathy.

This clonotype is termed medium-sized. The rearrangement uses TRBV6-1 and TRBJ2-7, with a possible D match to TRBD1 (6 bases). Trimming removed 0 bases at V and 3 bases at J, with 9 bases between. This CDR3 region has 14 residues. Germline lookup yields CDR1 MNHNS and CDR2 SASEGT. The chain's CDR3 is CASSEAPDSYEQYF. DNA for the CDR3: TGTGCCAGCAGTGAAGCCCCGGACAGCTACGAGCAGTACTTC.

The table lists this clonotype with many counts. The rearrangement links TRBV6-5 to TRBJ1-2; D not resolved. The CDR3 sequence is 15 residues long. Trimming took 6 bases from V and 2 from J, leaving 16 bases between them. Germline V gene data show CDR1 as MNHEY and CDR2 as SVGAGI. CDR3 DNA: TGTGCCAGCAGCCCCACTTACCCGAAGAACTATGGCTACACCTTC. Translating it yields CASSPTYPKNYGYTF.

There are a few counts of this clonotype. J is TRBJ1-1 and V is TRBV30; 8 bases fit TRBD1. Germline assignment: CDR1 GTSNPN and CDR2 SVGIG (reference sequence). J gave up 0 bases and V 0 bases, and 6 bases lay outside the gene matches. CDR3 size: 16 residues. The CDR3 here is CAWSVPRTGLNTEAFF. DNA of the CDR3: TGTGCCTGGAGTGTCCCCCGGACAGGGCTGAACACTGAAGCTTTCTTT. Full variable domain (remainder filled in from reference TRBV30 and TRBJ1-1): SQTIHQWPATLVQPVGSPLSLECTVEGTSNPNLYWYRQAAGRGLQLLFYSVGIGQISSEVPQNLSASRPQDRQFILSSKKLLLSDSGFYLCAWSVPRTGLNTEAFFGQGTRLTVV.

The table lists this clonotype with a few counts. The chain links TRBV20-1 to TRBJ2-7; 9 bases line up with TRBD2. CDR1 is DFQATT, CDR2 SNEGSKA, per germline (reference sequence). V gave up 3 bases and J gave up 3 bases; unmatched junction bases: 3. The CDR3 loop spans 13 amino acids. For the CDR3, the DNA is TGCAGTGCTAGGGGCGGGAGGGACTACGAGCAGTACTTC. Its protein is CSARGGRDYEQYF.

This clonotype was seen at least ten times. At one of its ends the junction is not consistent with the germline gene, which may arise from a read error. This chain links TRBV7-7 with TRBJ2-5, with 12 bases fitting TRBD1. The V gene's germline CDR1 is SSHAT and CDR2 FNYEAQ (reference sequence). The CDR3 has 15 residues. CDR3 loop: CASSLGTGGYETQYF. DNA for the CDR3: TGTGCTAGCAGCTTAGGGACAGGGGGCTACGAGACCCAGTACTTC.